Listed below are T cell receptor beta chains from one sample, sequenced in a study. Each CDR3 protein is one row after TCRdb ran MiXCR on the RT-PCR reads. This repertoire shows hundreds of thousands of distinct CDR3 sequences, approximately 15% found once; its top ten account for roughly 3.6%. Sequencing was carried out using memory CD4+ T cells from blood. These receptors all stem from a female donor in good health, serving as a healthy control. Each CDR3 is given with its conserved first and last residue. The D gene is left open where the match is weak. Not all rows give a size; the values are once, few, many and, for expanded clones, a class.

D,V,size,J,CDR3,DNA
TRBD1,TRBV7-7,few,TRBJ2-1,CASSLLPTGSIYEQFF,TGTGCTAGCAGCTTACTCCCGACAGGGTCTATCTATGAGCAGTTCTTC
TRBD2,TRBV5-4,.,TRBJ2-7,CASSSGTSGSSYEQYF,TGTGCCAGCAGCTCTGGGACTAGCGGGAGTTCCTACGAGCAGTACTTC
TRBD2,TRBV5-1,many,TRBJ2-1,CASSLGSSGEQFF,TGCGCCAGCAGCTTGGGTTCTAGCGGTGAGCAGTTCTTC
TRBD2,TRBV10-2,many,TRBJ2-7,CASSPLSSGWTYEQYF,TGCGCCAGCAGTCCCCTTTCTAGCGGGTGGACCTACGAGCAGTACTTC
TRBD1,TRBV28,few,TRBJ1-2,CASSNRDRDIINYGYTF,TGTGCCAGCAGCAACCGGGACAGGGATATCATTAACTATGGCTACACCTTC
.,TRBV7-9,.,TRBJ1-1,CASSMTALDTEAFF,TGTGCCAGCAGCATGACAGCCCTCGACACTGAAGCTTTCTTT
.,TRBV12-3/TRBV12-4,many,TRBJ2-5,CASQGQETQYF,TGTGCCAGCCAGGGCCAAGAGACCCAGTACTTC
.,TRBV2,few,TRBJ2-3,CASSDGVRLQYF,TGTGCCAGCAGTGACGGTGTGAGGTTGCAGTATTTT
TRBD1,TRBV12-3/TRBV12-4,.,TRBJ1-4,CASSLLGTGDEKLFF,TGTGCCAGCAGTTTGCTCGGGACAGGGGATGAAAAACTGTTTTTT
.,TRBV28,.,TRBJ2-1,CASRSGDNEQFF,TGTGCCAGCAGGTCGGGTGACAATGAGCAGTTCTTC
.,TRBV7-9,few,TRBJ1-1,CASSLQGGDLEAFF,TGTGCCAGCAGCTTACAAGGGGGGGATCTGGAAGCTTTCTTT
.,TRBV20-1,few,TRBJ1-6,CSARVQQGDNSPLHF,TGCAGTGCTAGAGTTCAACAGGGTGATAATTCACCCCTCCACTTT
TRBD2,TRBV5-1,few,TRBJ2-3,CASSPIGLDTDTQYF,TGCGCCAGCAGCCCCATAGGACTAGACACAGATACGCAGTATTTT
.,TRBV20-1,many,TRBJ2-7,CSARGEWLAYEQYF,TGCAGTGCTAGAGGGGAATGGCTGGCCTACGAGCAGTACTTC
TRBD2,TRBV20-1,many,TRBJ2-7,CSASVFELAGYEQYF,TGCAGTGCTAGTGTCTTTGAGTTAGCGGGTTACGAGCAGTACTTC
.,TRBV4-3,.,TRBJ2-7,CASSQASAQAYEQYF,TGCGCCAGCAGCCAGGCCTCCGCACAGGCCTACGAGCAGTACTTC
.,TRBV7-9,few,TRBJ1-4,CASSFTEKLFF,TGTGCCAGCAGCTTTACGGAAAAACTGTTTTTT
TRBD2,TRBV20-1,.,TRBJ2-1,CSARKLAGGEGEQFF,TGCAGTGCTAGAAAACTAGCGGGAGGCGAAGGTGAGCAGTTCTTC
.,TRBV6-5,many,TRBJ2-7,CASTAQGASYEQYF,TGTGCCAGCACCGCACAGGGAGCCTCCTACGAGCAGTACTTC
TRBD1,TRBV5-1,few,TRBJ2-7,CASSLGQGADEQYF,TGCGCCAGCAGCTTGGGGCAGGGGGCCGACGAGCAGTACTTC
.,TRBV7-2,many,TRBJ2-1,CASSLLTEQFF,TGTGCCAGCAGCTTATTGACTGAGCAGTTCTTC
TRBD2,TRBV7-2,.,TRBJ2-7,CASSPMSGNPYEQYF,TGTGCCAGCAGCCCAATGAGCGGGAACCCCTACGAGCAGTACTTC
.,TRBV5-1,.,TRBJ2-2,CASSLALVTPTNTGELFF,TGCGCCAGCAGCTTGGCCTTAGTGACACCTACGAACACCGGGGAGCTGTTTTTT
.,TRBV27,.,TRBJ1-2,CASSSMGGRGGYGYTF,TGTGCCAGCAGTTCCATGGGGGGAAGAGGGGGGTATGGCTACACCTTC
TRBD1,TRBV4-1,.,TRBJ1-5,CASSQVGTVGQPQHF,TGCGCCAGCAGCCAAGTGGGGACAGTGGGTCAGCCCCAGCATTTT
TRBD1,TRBV5-1,.,TRBJ1-1,CASSLSGTGSTEAFF,TGCGCCAGCAGCTTGTCCGGGACAGGGTCCACTGAAGCTTTCTTT
.,TRBV6-1,.,TRBJ1-3,CASSEGGKAGNTIYF,TGTGCCAGCAGTGAAGGGGGAAAAGCTGGAAACACCATATATTTT
.,TRBV30,few,TRBJ2-3,CAWSSGLPKYF,TGTGCCTGGAGTTCGGGACTGCCTAAGTATTTT
TRBD1,TRBV29-1,many,TRBJ2-7,CSVRAGGGEQYF,TGCAGCGTTCGGGCAGGGGGCGGCGAGCAGTACTTC
TRBD1,TRBV6-2/TRBV6-3,.,TRBJ1-2,CASMTTQGNYGYTF,TGTGCCAGCATGACCACACAGGGGAACTATGGCTACACCTTC
.,TRBV5-1,few,TRBJ1-6,CDPPATLYNSPLHF,TGCGATCCGCCGGCGACATTGTATAATTCACCCCTCCACTTT